This TCR beta chain is drawn from a study of naive and memory T cell subsets. V shed 2 bases, J shed 5 bases, and the junction held 6 bases outside the gene matches. CDR3 size: 14 residues. Germline V gene lookup returns CDR1 LGHDT and CDR2 YNNKEL (reference sequence). This clonotype occurred a few times. Its antigen is unidentified. An equimolar mix of two oligonucleotides served as the beta constant-region primer for TRBC1 and TRBC2. Nested alpha and beta constant-region primers with the SP2 primer drove four PCR rounds on ligated cDNA. TCRdb redid the calling of the UMI-ligation and nested PCR reads with MiXCR, one entry per CDR3 protein. There are approximately 82,000 distinct CDR3 sequences in the sample; about 7% occur only once, and 1.6% lies in the top ten. Cells stained for CD3, CD4, CD8, CD45RA and CD27 were sorted into four subsets. Study findings and constraints: Each distinct alpha or beta sequence counts as one clonotype. TCR abundance followed a power law differing between naive and memory subsets.

Material for sequencing was central memory CD4+ T cells from blood. This chain uses TRBV3-1 with TRBJ2-7, with TRBD2 identical over 7 bases. The sequence derives from a human donor in good health. The CDR3 loop reads CASSQHGRDHEQYF. Here the CDR3 DNA reads TGTGCCAGCAGCCAACATGGGAGGGACCACGAGCAGTACTTC.